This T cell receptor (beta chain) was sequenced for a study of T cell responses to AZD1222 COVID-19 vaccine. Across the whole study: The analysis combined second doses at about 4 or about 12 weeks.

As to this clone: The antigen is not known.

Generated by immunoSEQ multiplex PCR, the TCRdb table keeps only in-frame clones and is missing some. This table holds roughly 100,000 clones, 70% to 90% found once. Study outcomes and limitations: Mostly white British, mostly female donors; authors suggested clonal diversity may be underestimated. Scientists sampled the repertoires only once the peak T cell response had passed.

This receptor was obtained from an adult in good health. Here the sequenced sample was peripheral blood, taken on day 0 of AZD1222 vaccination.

CDR3 residues: CASSTGFGNTIYF. The CDR3 DNA sequence: TGCGCCAGCAGCACAGGGTTTGGAAACACCATATATTTT. The J gene is TRBJ1-3, the V gene TRBV5-1, with D possibly TRBD1 on 6 matching bases. Germline V CDR1 and CDR2: SGHRS, YFSETQ. Trimming removed 4 bases from V and 3 bases from J, with 8 bases in between. The CDR3 totals 13 residues. The entire variable domain, with the rest obtained from reference TRBV5-1 and TRBJ1-3, is as follows: KAGVTQTPRYLIKTRGQQVTLSCSPISGHRSVSWYQQTPGQGLQFLFEYFSETQRNKGNFPGRFSGRQFSNSRSEMNVSTLELGDSALYLCASSTGFGNTIYFGEGSWLTVV.